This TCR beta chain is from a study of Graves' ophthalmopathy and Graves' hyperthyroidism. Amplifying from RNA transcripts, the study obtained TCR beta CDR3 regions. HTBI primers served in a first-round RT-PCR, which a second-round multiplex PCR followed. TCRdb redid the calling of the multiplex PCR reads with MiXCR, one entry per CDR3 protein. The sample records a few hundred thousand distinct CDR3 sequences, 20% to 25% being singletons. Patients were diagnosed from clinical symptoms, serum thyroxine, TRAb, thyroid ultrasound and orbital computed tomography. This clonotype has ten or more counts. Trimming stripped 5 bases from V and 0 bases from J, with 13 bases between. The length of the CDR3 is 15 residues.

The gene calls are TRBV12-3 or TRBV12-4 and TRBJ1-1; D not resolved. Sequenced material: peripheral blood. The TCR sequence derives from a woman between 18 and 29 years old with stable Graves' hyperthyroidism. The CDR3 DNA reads TGTGCCAGCAGTCCGGACTGGGGAATGAACACTGAAGCTTTCTTT. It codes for CASSPDWGMNTEAFF.